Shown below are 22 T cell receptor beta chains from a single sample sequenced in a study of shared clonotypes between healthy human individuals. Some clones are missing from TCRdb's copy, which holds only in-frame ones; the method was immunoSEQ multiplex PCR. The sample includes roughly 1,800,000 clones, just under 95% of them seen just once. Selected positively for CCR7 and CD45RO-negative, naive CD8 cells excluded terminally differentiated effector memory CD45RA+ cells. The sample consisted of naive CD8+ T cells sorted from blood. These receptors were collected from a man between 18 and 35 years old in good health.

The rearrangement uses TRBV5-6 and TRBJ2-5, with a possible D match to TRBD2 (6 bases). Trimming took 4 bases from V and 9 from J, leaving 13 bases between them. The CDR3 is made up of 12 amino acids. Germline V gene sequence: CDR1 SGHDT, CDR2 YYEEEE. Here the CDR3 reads CASSTDPGAQYF. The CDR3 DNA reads TGTGCCAGCAGCACAGATCCGGGGGCCCAGTACTTC. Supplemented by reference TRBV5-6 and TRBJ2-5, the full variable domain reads DAGVTQSPTHLIKTRGQQVTLRCSPKSGHDTVSWYQQALGQGPQFIFQYYEEEERQRGNFPDRFSGHQFPNYSSELNVNALLLGDSALYLCASSTDPGAQYFGPGTRLLVL.

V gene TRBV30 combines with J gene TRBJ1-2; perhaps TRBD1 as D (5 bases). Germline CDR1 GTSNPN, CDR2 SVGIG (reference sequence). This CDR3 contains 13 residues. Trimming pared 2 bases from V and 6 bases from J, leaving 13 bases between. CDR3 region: CAWSLWGVDGYTF. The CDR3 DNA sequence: TGTGCCTGGAGTCTGTGGGGGGTCGATGGCTACACCTTC. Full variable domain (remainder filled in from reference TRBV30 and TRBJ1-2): SQTIHQWPATLVQPVGSPLSLECTVEGTSNPNLYWYRQAAGRGLQLLFYSVGIGQISSEVPQNLSASRPQDRQFILSSKKLLLSDSGFYLCAWSLWGVDGYTFGSGTRLTVV.

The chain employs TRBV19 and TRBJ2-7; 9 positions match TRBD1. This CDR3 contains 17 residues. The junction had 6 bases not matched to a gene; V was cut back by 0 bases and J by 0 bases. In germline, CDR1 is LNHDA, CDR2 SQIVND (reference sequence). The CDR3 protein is CASSIDRGTGHSYEQYF. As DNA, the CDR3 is TGTGCCAGTAGTATAGATCGGGGGACAGGGCACTCCTACGAGCAGTACTTC.

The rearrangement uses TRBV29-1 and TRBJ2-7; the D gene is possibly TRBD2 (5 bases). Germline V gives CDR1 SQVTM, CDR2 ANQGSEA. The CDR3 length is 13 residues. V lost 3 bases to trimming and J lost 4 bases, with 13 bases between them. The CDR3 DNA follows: TGCAGCGTTGAGTCGAGGGATGAGTACGAGCAGTACTTC. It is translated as CSVESRDEYEQYF.

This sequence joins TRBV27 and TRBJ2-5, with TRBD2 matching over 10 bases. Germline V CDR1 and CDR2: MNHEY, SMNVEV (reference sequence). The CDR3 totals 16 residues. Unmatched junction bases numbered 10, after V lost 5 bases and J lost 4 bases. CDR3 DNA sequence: TGTGCCAGCAGTCCGGGACTAGCGCCTCCTAGAGAGACCCAGTACTTC. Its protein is CASSPGLAPPRETQYF.

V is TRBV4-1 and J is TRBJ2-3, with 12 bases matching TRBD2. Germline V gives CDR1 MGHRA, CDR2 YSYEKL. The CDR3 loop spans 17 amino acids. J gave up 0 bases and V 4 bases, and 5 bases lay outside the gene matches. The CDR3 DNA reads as TGCGCCAGCAGCCGGACTAGCGGGGCATATAGCACAGATACGCAGTATTTT. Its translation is CASSRTSGAYSTDTQYF.

CDR3 DNA sequence: TGTGCCAGCAGCGCGTACAGGGGAGACGGTGAAAAACTGTTTTTT. This encodes CASSAYRGDGEKLFF. The chain carries TRBV9 and TRBJ1-4; 7 nucleotides line up with TRBD1. V lost 3 bases to trimming and J lost 7 bases; unmatched junction nucleotides: 9. CDR3 size: 15 residues. The V gene's germline CDR1 is SGDLS and CDR2 YYNGEE. Full variable domain (missing parts from reference TRBV9 and TRBJ1-4): DSGVTQTPKHLITATGQRVTLRCSPRSGDLSVYWYQQSLDQGLQFLIQYYNGEERAKGNILERFSAQQFPDLHSELNLSSLELGDSALYFCASSAYRGDGEKLFFGSGTQLSVL.

CDR3 loop: CASSYRTTGAEQYF. The CDR3, as DNA: TGTGCCAGCAGTTACCGAACGACAGGGGCCGAGCAGTACTTC. The chain carries TRBV6-5 and TRBJ2-7; 8 bases match TRBD1. The CDR3 is 14 amino acids. The trim removed 2 bases at V and 6 bases at J, leaving 6 bases unmatched. CDR1 MNHEY and CDR2 SVGAGI come from the germline V gene.

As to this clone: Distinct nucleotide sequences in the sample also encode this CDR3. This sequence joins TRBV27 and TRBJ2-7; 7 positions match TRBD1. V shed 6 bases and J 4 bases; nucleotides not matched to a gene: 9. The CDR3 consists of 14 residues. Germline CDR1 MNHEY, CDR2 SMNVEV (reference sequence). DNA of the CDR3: TGTGCCAGCAGCCCTGGACAGGTTTTTTACGAGCAGTACTTC. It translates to CASSPGQVFYEQYF.

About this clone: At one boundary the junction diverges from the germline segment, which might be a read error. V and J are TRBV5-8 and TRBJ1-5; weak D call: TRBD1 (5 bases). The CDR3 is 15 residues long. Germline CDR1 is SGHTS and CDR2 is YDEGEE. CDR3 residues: CASSLARLGDQPQHF. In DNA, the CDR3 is TGTGCCAGCAGTTTGGCCCGACTAGGGGATCAGCCCCAGCATTTT.

The DNA of the CDR3 is TGCAGCGTTGAACCAGGGCAGGGCGACGAGCAGTACTTC. It codes for CSVEPGQGDEQYF. The V call is TRBV29-1, the J call TRBJ2-7; D might be TRBD1 (5 bases). The CDR3 loop spans 13 amino acids. V dropped 2 bases and J dropped 5 bases, with 13 bases sitting between them. In germline, CDR1 is SQVTM, CDR2 ANQGSEA.

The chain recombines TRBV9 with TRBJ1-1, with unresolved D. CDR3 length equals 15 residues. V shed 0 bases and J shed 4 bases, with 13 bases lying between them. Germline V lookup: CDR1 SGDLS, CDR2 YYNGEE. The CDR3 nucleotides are TGTGCCAGCAGCGTAGAGCCTTTACAAGGCACTGAAGCTTTCTTT. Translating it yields CASSVEPLQGTEAFF.

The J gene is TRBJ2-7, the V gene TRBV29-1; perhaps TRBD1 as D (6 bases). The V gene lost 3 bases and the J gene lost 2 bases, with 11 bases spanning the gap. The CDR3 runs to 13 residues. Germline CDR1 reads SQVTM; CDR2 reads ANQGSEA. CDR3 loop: CSVEARGTYEQYF. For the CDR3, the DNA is TGCAGCGTTGAGGCCAGGGGTACCTACGAGCAGTACTTC.

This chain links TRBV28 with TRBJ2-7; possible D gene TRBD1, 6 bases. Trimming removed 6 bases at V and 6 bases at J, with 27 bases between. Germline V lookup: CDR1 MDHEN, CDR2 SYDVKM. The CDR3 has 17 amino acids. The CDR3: CASSPTHSGVFGIEQYF. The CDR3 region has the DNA TGTGCCAGCAGCCCGACCCATTCAGGGGTTTTCGGCATCGAGCAGTACTTC.

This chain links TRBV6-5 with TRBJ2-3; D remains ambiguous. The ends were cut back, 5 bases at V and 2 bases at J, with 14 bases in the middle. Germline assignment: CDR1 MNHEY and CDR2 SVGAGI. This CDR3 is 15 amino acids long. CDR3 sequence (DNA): TGTGCCAGCAGTAAGGGATATCCCGACACAGATACGCAGTATTTT. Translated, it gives CASSKGYPDTDTQYF.

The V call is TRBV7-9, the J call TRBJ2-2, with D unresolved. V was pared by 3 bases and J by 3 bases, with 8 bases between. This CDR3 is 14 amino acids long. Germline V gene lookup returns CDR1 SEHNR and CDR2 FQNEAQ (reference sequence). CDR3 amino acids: CASSFYKDTGELFF. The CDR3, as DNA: TGTGCCAGCAGCTTTTATAAAGACACCGGGGAGCTGTTTTTT.

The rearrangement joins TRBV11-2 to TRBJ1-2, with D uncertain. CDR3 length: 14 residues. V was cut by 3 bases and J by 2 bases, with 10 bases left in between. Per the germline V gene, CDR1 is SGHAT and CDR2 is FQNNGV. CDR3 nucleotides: TGTGCCAGCAGCTTTGCCGGACGGAACTATGGCTACACCTTC. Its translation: CASSFAGRNYGYTF.

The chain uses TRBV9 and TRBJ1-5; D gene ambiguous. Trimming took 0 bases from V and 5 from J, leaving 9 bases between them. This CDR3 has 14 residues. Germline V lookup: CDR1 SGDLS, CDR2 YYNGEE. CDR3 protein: CASSVGPTHQPQHF. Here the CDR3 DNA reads TGTGCCAGCAGCGTAGGCCCCACCCATCAGCCCCAGCATTTT.

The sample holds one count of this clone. CDR3 region: CASTGSVGDEQYF. The CDR3 DNA is TGTGCCAGCACGGGGTCCGTTGGCGACGAGCAGTACTTC. The J gene is TRBJ2-7, the V gene TRBV9; D is possibly TRBD2 (5 bases). V lost 6 bases and J lost 5, with 15 bases in between. CDR1 is SGDLS and CDR2 is YYNGEE in the germline V gene. The CDR3 extends over 13 amino acids.

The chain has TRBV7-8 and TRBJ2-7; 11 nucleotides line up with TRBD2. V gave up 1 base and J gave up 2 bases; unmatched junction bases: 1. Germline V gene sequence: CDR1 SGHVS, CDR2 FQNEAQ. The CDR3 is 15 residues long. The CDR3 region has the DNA TGTGCCAGCAGCTTAGAACTAGCGGGAGCCTACGAGCAGTACTTC. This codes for CASSLELAGAYEQYF.

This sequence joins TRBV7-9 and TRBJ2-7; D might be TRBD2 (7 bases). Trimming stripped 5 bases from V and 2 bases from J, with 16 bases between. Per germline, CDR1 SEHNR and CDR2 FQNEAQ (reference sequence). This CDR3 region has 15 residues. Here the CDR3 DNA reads TGTGCCAGCAGCCAAAAGGGGGGGAGGGCCTACGAGCAGTACTTC. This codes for CASSQKGGRAYEQYF.

CDR3 amino acids: CASSESLTGRGPSYEQYF. For the CDR3, the DNA is TGCGCCAGCAGTGAGTCCCTAACCGGGCGAGGGCCCTCCTACGAGCAGTACTTC. The chain couples TRBV10-1 to TRBJ2-7, with D perhaps matching TRBD2 (5 bases). The CDR3 is 18 amino acids. Deletions cut 0 bases from V and 0 bases from J, with 18 bases between. Germline V gene data show CDR1 as WNHNN and CDR2 as SYGVQD (reference sequence).